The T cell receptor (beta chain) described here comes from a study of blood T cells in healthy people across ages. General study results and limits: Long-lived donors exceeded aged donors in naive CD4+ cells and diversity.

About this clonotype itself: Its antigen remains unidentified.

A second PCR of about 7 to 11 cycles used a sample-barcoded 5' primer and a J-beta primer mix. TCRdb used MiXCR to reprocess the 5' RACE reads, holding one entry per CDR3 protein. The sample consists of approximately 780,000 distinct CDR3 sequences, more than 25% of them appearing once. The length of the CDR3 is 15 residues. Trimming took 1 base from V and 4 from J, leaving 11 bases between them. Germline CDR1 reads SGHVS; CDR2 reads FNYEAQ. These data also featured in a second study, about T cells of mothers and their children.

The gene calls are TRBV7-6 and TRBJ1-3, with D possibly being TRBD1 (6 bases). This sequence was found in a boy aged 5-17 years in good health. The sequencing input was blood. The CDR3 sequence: CASSLDRASGNTIYF. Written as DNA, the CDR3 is TGTGCCAGCAGCTTAGACAGGGCTTCAGGAAACACCATATATTTT. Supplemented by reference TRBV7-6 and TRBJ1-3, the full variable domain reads GAGVSQSPRYKVTKRGQDVALRCDPISGHVSLYWYRQALGQGPEFLTYFNYEAQQDKSGLPNDRFSAERPEGSISTLTIQRTEQRDSAMYRCASSLDRASGNTIYFGEGSWLTVV.